A single sample is the source of the 23 T cell receptor beta chains below, sequenced in a study of shared clonotypes between healthy human individuals. Profiling relied on immunoSEQ multiplex PCR, and the TCRdb table lists in-frame clones only, not all of them. The table lists fewer than 850,000 clones, 72% of them singletons, with approximately 1.8% in the top ten. The sample taken for sequencing was memory CD4+ T cells sorted from blood. Subset here: CD45RA-negative fraction. These receptors originate from a woman between 25 and 40 years old in good health.

This clone was counted ten times or more. The same CDR3 arises from other DNA sequences in this sample as well. The CDR3: CASSGGQGRTGELFF. In DNA form, the CDR3 reads TGTGCCAGCAGCGGAGGACAGGGGAGAACCGGGGAGCTGTTTTTT. V usage is TRBV9 and J usage is TRBJ2-2; 9 positions agree with TRBD1. CDR3 length equals 15 residues. Trimming removed 3 bases from V and 5 bases from J; junction bases left unmatched: 5. In germline, CDR1 is SGDLS, CDR2 YYNGEE.

This chain uses TRBV10-1 with TRBJ2-1; either TRBD1 or TRBD2 may fit D (5 bases each). Trimming removed 3 bases from V and 9 bases from J, with 15 bases in between. The length of the CDR3 is 14 residues. Germline V CDR1 and CDR2: WNHNN, SYGVQD (reference sequence). CDR3 DNA sequence: TGCGCCAGCAGTGACCAGGGACCCATGATTGAGCAGTTCTTC. Its protein product is CASSDQGPMIEQFF.

A word on this clone: Other DNA sequences in this specimen translate into the identical CDR3. The chain has TRBV5-1 and TRBJ2-7; D perhaps matches TRBD1 (6 bases). V lost 4 bases and J 0 bases, leaving 14 bases between the germline ends. The CDR3 sequence is 15 residues long. Germline CDR1 and CDR2: SGHRS and YFSETQ. The chain's CDR3 is CASSDRTGSSYEQYF. The DNA of the CDR3 is TGCGCCAGCAGCGACAGGACGGGGAGCTCCTACGAGCAGTACTTC. The complete variable domain, with remaining parts taken from reference TRBV5-1 and TRBJ2-7, reads KAGVTQTPRYLIKTRGQQVTLSCSPISGHRSVSWYQQTPGQGLQFLFEYFSETQRNKGNFPGRFSGRQFSNSRSEMNVSTLELGDSALYLCASSDRTGSSYEQYFGPGTRLTVT.

This chain links TRBV28 with TRBJ2-7, with D perhaps TRBD2 (6 bases). Trimming took off 3 bases at V and 9 bases at J, with 27 bases between the two ends. From germline, CDR1 is MDHEN and CDR2 SYDVKM. The CDR3 consists of 17 residues. In DNA, the CDR3 is TGTGCCAGCAGTTTTGGAGGGGATGGCGGGAAACTCGTCGGGCAGTACTTC. Its translation is CASSFGGDGGKLVGQYF.

The V call is TRBV28, the J call TRBJ2-7; TRBD2 matches 9 bases. Germline V CDR1 and CDR2: MDHEN, SYDVKM. This CDR3 is built from 15 residues. V dropped 4 bases and J dropped 4; count of bases not matched to a gene: 8. The CDR3: CASSSPPTSGYEQYF. As DNA, the CDR3 is TGTGCCAGCAGTTCCCCACCCACTAGCGGGTACGAGCAGTACTTC.

This clone has a handful of counts. The chain recombines TRBV30 with TRBJ1-4, with D possibly TRBD1 on 6 matching bases. Trimming cost V 5 bases and J 6 bases, with 16 bases left between them. Germline CDR1 reads GTSNPN; CDR2 reads SVGIG (reference sequence). This CDR3 comprises 14 residues. CDR3 in amino acids: CAWAHDRRYEKLFF. The CDR3 bases are TGTGCCTGGGCCCACGACAGGAGGTATGAAAAACTGTTTTTT.

This chain connects TRBV2 to TRBJ1-1; D gene ambiguous. The germline CDR1 and CDR2 sequences are SNHLY and FYNNEI. Trimming shortened V by 5 bases and J by 0 bases, and 10 bases separated the two germline ends. The CDR3 has 14 amino acids. CDR3 protein: CASSPSHMNTEAFF. Here the CDR3 DNA reads TGTGCCAGCAGTCCCTCACACATGAACACTGAAGCTTTCTTT.

This sequence joins TRBV5-1 and TRBJ2-3; 12 bases are shared with TRBD2. CDR1 and CDR2 (germline): SGHRS, YFSETQ. CDR3 size: 17 residues. Germline trimming cut 4 bases from V and 2 bases from J; bases unmatched to any gene: 8. CDR3 sequence (DNA): TGCGCCAGCAGCGCCCTGACTAGCGGGGGCGTCACAGATACGCAGTATTTT. This translates into CASSALTSGGVTDTQYF.

The chain joins TRBV28 to TRBJ1-2; D unclear. The CDR3 length is 15 residues. Trimming removed 6 bases at V and 6 bases at J, with 20 bases between. Per germline, CDR1 MDHEN and CDR2 SYDVKM. CDR3 sequence reads: CASRDESEGRNGYTF. In DNA, the CDR3 is TGTGCCAGCAGAGACGAGAGCGAAGGTAGGAATGGCTACACCTTC.

The chain uses TRBV5-4 and TRBJ1-5; TRBD1 matches at 7 bases. J was trimmed by 7 bases and V by 4 bases; bases with no gene match: 8. This CDR3 contains 14 residues. The germline V gene has CDR1 SGHNT and CDR2 YYREEE (reference sequence). In DNA form, the CDR3 reads TGTGCCAGCAGCCCAAGACAGGGCCGCCAGCCCCAGCATTTT. This sequence encodes CASSPRQGRQPQHF.

The rearrangement links TRBV19 to TRBJ1-5; D possibly corresponds to TRBD1 (6 bases). Germline V gives CDR1 LNHDA, CDR2 SQIVND (reference sequence). V lost 3 bases to trimming and J lost 0 bases, with 9 bases between them. There are 15 residues in the CDR3. The CDR3 DNA follows: TGTGCCAGTAGTATCCAGGGGTATAGCAATCAGCCCCAGCATTTT. Translating gives CASSIQGYSNQPQHF.

The rearrangement uses TRBV19 and TRBJ1-3; D is ambiguous. The CDR3 covers 14 residues. Trimming shortened V by 3 bases and J by 2 bases, and 8 bases separated the two germline ends. From germline, CDR1 is LNHDA and CDR2 SQIVND (reference sequence). The CDR3 region is CASSIWGTGNTIYF. The CDR3 coding sequence is TGTGCCAGTAGTATTTGGGGAACTGGAAACACCATATATTTT. Together with reference TRBV19 and TRBJ1-3, the CDR3 gives the full variable domain: DGGITQSPKYLFRKEGQNVTLSCEQNLNHDAMYWYRQDPGQGLRLIYYSQIVNDFQKGDIAEGYSVSREKKESFPLTVTSAQKNPTAFYLCASSIWGTGNTIYFGEGSWLTVV.

This clone was detected a few times. The chain recombines TRBV7-2 with TRBJ2-7; no clear D. The V end was cut by 5 bases, the J end by 3 bases, with 8 bases between. Germline V gene lookup returns CDR1 SGHTA and CDR2 FQGNSA. This CDR3 spans 12 amino acids. The DNA of the CDR3 is TGTGCCAGCAGCCCCCCCGGCTACGAGCAGTACTTC. Translated: CASSPPGYEQYF.

The J gene is TRBJ2-7, the V gene TRBV19; D tentatively reads TRBD1 or TRBD2 (5 bases each). CDR3 length: 16 amino acids. CDR1 and CDR2 from the germline V gene are LNHDA and SQIVND (reference sequence). V gave up 10 bases and J gave up 3 bases, with 25 bases separating them. The CDR3 DNA is TGTGCCACCGCAGGGAGTTTCGGTCATTACTTCTACGAGCAGTACTTC. Amino acids: CATAGSFGHYFYEQYF.

This clone was seen only a few times. The rearrangement joins TRBV28 to TRBJ2-1, with D perhaps matching TRBD1 (5 bases). The V gene lost 10 bases and the J gene lost 0 bases, with 10 bases spanning the gap. The CDR3 has 13 amino acids. Germline V CDR1 and CDR2: MDHEN, SYDVKM. CDR3 loop: CATRQSSYNEQFF. As DNA, the CDR3 is TGTGCCACCAGACAGAGCTCCTACAATGAGCAGTTCTTC.

The chain combines TRBV5-6 with TRBJ2-7; maybe TRBD2 (5 bases). V lost 4 bases and J 2 bases, leaving 10 bases between the germline ends. The CDR3 spans 13 residues. Germline-derived CDR1 and CDR2 are SGHDT and YYEEEE. The CDR3 nucleotides read TGTGCCAGCAGCCCGGGAATTGCCTACGAGCAGTACTTC. Translating it yields CASSPGIAYEQYF. Together with reference TRBV5-6 and TRBJ2-7, the CDR3 gives the full variable domain: DAGVTQSPTHLIKTRGQQVTLRCSPKSGHDTVSWYQQALGQGPQFIFQYYEEEERQRGNFPDRFSGHQFPNYSSELNVNALLLGDSALYLCASSPGIAYEQYFGPGTRLTVT.

This clone was seen a handful of times. V gene TRBV18 combines with J gene TRBJ2-2, with D perhaps TRBD2 (5 bases). Looked up from germline, CDR1 is KGHSH and CDR2 is LQKENI. The CDR3 sequence is 14 residues long. Trimming took off 6 bases at V and 7 bases at J, with 15 bases between the two ends. The CDR3 sequence is CASSSTGVIGELFF. The CDR3 DNA follows: TGTGCCAGCTCGTCAACCGGGGTAATCGGGGAGCTGTTTTTT.

The V and J genes are TRBV6-6 and TRBJ2-1; 9 bases map to TRBD2. The CDR3 is 14 residues long. Germline lookup yields CDR1 MNHNY and CDR2 SVGAGI (reference sequence). After removal of 5 bases from V and 5 bases from J, the junction contained 4 bases not matched to a gene. The CDR3: CASSKREADNEQFF. CDR3 sequence (DNA): TGTGCCAGCAGTAAGCGGGAGGCCGACAATGAGCAGTTCTTC.

The chain couples TRBV10-3 to TRBJ1-1; D remains unclear. The V and J ends lost 0 bases and 0 bases respectively, with 11 bases between them. Germline V gene sequence: CDR1 ENHRY, CDR2 SYGVKD. This CDR3 region has 16 residues. This CDR3 is CAISESGGRLNTEAFF. The CDR3 region has the DNA TGTGCCATCAGTGAGTCCGGTGGTAGGCTGAACACTGAAGCTTTCTTT.

The chain employs TRBV5-1 and TRBJ2-7, with D possibly matching TRBD2 (5 bases). The CDR3 is made up of 14 amino acids. V gave up 0 bases and J gave up 3 bases, with 10 bases separating them. Germline V gene data show CDR1 as SGHRS and CDR2 as YFSETQ. The DNA for the CDR3 is TGCGCCAGCAGCTTGGCCCCAGACTACTACGAGCAGTACTTC. Protein sequence: CASSLAPDYYEQYF.

V gene TRBV7-2 combines with J gene TRBJ2-1; D call uncertain. Germline lookup yields CDR1 SGHTA and CDR2 FQGNSA. Trimming pared 1 base from V and 5 bases from J, leaving 6 bases between. The CDR3 is 13 residues long. The CDR3 here is CASSLDYHNEQFF. In DNA, the CDR3 is TGTGCCAGCAGCTTAGACTACCACAATGAGCAGTTCTTC.

The V and J genes are TRBV25-1 and TRBJ2-5; D is unresolved. V lost 2 bases and J 0 bases, leaving 10 bases between the germline ends. This CDR3 region has 15 residues. The germline V gene has CDR1 MGHDK and CDR2 SYGVNS. In DNA form, the CDR3 reads TGTGCCAGCAGTGAAGTACAGACGGACCAAGAGACCCAGTACTTC. Encoded protein: CASSEVQTDQETQYF.

This clone was recorded a few times. The V gene is TRBV5-6, the J gene TRBJ2-6, with D tentatively TRBD1 (6 bases). This CDR3 has 18 amino acids. Trimming took off 2 bases at V and 2 bases at J, with 17 bases between the two ends. Looked up from germline, CDR1 is SGHDT and CDR2 is YYEEEE. This CDR3 reads CASSFRLGAIAGANVLTF. CDR3 bases: TGTGCCAGCAGCTTTCGCCTGGGGGCGATTGCTGGGGCCAACGTCCTGACTTTC.